What follows are 22 T cell receptor beta chains derived from one specimen sequenced in a study of regulatory T cells in long-lasting Graves disease. Arm-PCR with iRepertoire HTBI primers amplified the CDR3 regions for these TCR beta libraries. TCRdb reprocessed the multiplex PCR reads via MiXCR and lists one record per CDR3 protein. In the table there are about 440,000 distinct CDR3 sequences, 14% to 15% of which are singletons. Described time point: newly diagnosed GD, antithyroid drugs for less than 3 months. The TCR library was made from RNA that had been extracted from PBMCs in TRIzol. The same sample was also used in a study of T cells in Graves' hyperthyroidism and ophthalmopathy.

This material consisted of peripheral blood mononuclear cells (PBMCs), taken at new diagnosis, from a patient treated with antithyroid drugs. These receptors were collected from a woman aged 25 to 39 with Graves disease.

This clonotype was seen a handful of times. This chain links TRBV30 with TRBJ2-2, with 7 nucleotides matching TRBD2. CDR3 size: 17 residues. After removal of 3 bases from V and 1 base from J, the junction contained 11 bases not matched to a gene. Per the germline V gene, CDR1 is GTSNPN and CDR2 is SVGIG (reference sequence). CDR3 protein: CAWSAPGREWNTGELFF. The DNA of the CDR3 is TGTGCCTGGAGCGCCCCCGGGCGGGAGTGGAACACCGGGGAGCTGTTTTTT.

A few counts support this clonotype. This may arise from a read error, as a much more abundant clone is one base away. This rearrangement joins TRBV5-5 to TRBJ2-5, with 7 bases that match TRBD2. The CDR3 is made up of 15 amino acids. V trimming: 1 base; J trimming: 2 bases; junction bases outside the gene matches: 5. Germline lookup yields CDR1 SGHKS and CDR2 YYEKEE (reference sequence). CDR3 loop: CASSLSGALQETQYF. DNA of the CDR3: TGTGCCAGCAGCTTGAGCGGGGCCCTACAAGAGACCCAGTACTTC.

This clonotype was seen many times. V gene TRBV30 combines with J gene TRBJ2-7; 7 bases are a match to TRBD2. After removal of 4 bases from V and 2 bases from J, the junction contained 5 bases not matched to a gene. This CDR3 has 13 residues. CDR1 and CDR2 from the germline V gene are GTSNPN and SVGIG (reference sequence). CDR3 residues: CAWTPSGAYEQYF. CDR3 nucleotides: TGTGCCTGGACTCCTAGCGGTGCCTACGAGCAGTACTTC.

With regard to this clonotype: Mismatch with germline at one junction end may stem from a read error. This chain connects TRBV20-1 to TRBJ2-3; 10 bases are a match to TRBD2. The length of the CDR3 is 12 residues. Germline assignment: CDR1 DFQATT and CDR2 SNEGSKA (reference sequence). The CDR3 DNA is TGCAGTGCTAGCCGGTCTAGCGGGAGATTAGATTTT. Its translation is CSASRSSGRLDF.

This clonotype occurred many times. The rearrangement joins TRBV6-1 to TRBJ2-7; D perhaps matches TRBD2 (5 bases). CDR1 and CDR2 (germline): MNHNS, SASEGT. V gave up 6 bases and J gave up 4 bases, with 25 bases separating them. This CDR3 is 17 amino acids long. DNA for the CDR3: TGTGCCAGCAGCCCCCGAGGGCTCCTGATATCATCGTACGAGCAGTACTTC. Translation: CASSPRGLLISSYEQYF.

The chain carries TRBV6-1 and TRBJ2-2; D not resolved. V lost 6 bases and J 2 bases, leaving 7 bases between the germline ends. Germline V CDR1 and CDR2: MNHNS, SASEGT. The CDR3 has 13 residues. In DNA form, the CDR3 reads TGTGCCAGCAGGAGAGTTAACACCGGGGAGCTGTTTTTT. It codes for CASRRVNTGELFF.

This clonotype was recorded a few times. The V call is TRBV3-1, the J call TRBJ2-2, with TRBD2 identical over 8 bases. Germline V lookup: CDR1 LGHDT, CDR2 YNNKEL (reference sequence). The CDR3 sequence is 15 residues long. Trimming cost V 4 bases and J 6 bases; bases outside gene matches: 7. The CDR3 nucleotides are TGTGCCAGCAGCCGTGGCGGGAGGTCGGCCGGGGAGCTGTTTTTT. Its translation is CASSRGGRSAGELFF.

This clonotype was recorded a few times. The rearrangement joins TRBV30 to TRBJ1-4; no clear D gene. This CDR3 region has 15 residues. Trimming removed 3 bases at V and 6 bases at J, with 17 bases between. Germline V gene sequence: CDR1 GTSNPN, CDR2 SVGIG (reference sequence). This CDR3 reads CAWSQVGTKYEKLFF. In DNA form, the CDR3 reads TGTGCCTGGAGCCAGGTTGGCACTAAGTATGAAAAACTGTTTTTT.

For this clonotype: Being one base from a much bigger clone, this may be a read error. The chain couples TRBV20-1 to TRBJ2-1; unclear D gene. Per germline, CDR1 DFQATT and CDR2 SNEGSKA (reference sequence). This CDR3 is built from 16 residues. DNA of the CDR3: TGCGGTGCTAGAGGTTCGGACGGTTCCTCCTACAATGAGCAGTTCTTC. Protein product: CGARGSDGSSYNEQFF.

This clonotype was seen ten or more times. The rearrangement joins TRBV30 to TRBJ1-2; TRBD1 matches at 7 bases. Germline-derived CDR1 and CDR2 are GTSNPN and SVGIG (reference sequence). This CDR3 is built from 15 residues. The V segment lost 5 bases and the J segment 3 bases; nucleotides outside the gene matches: 12. Here the CDR3 DNA reads TGTGCCTGGGACTTTCTACAGGGACAGTACTATGGCTACACCTTC. Translated, it gives CAWDFLQGQYYGYTF.

With regard to this clonotype: Sequence at one end of the junction differs from germline and may be a read error. This chain connects TRBV12-3 or TRBV12-4 to TRBJ1-1, with D possibly matching TRBD1 (6 bases). CDR3 length equals 14 residues. The CDR3 nucleotides read TGTACCAGCAGTGGGGGGGGCTCGGACACTGAAGCTTTCTTT. The encoded protein is CTSSGGGSDTEAFF.

The sample holds many counts of this clonotype. The genes are TRBV20-1 and TRBJ2-7; the match to TRBD2 covers 10 bases. The V segment lost 0 bases and the J segment 3 bases; nucleotides outside the gene matches: 11. The germline gives CDR1 DFQATT, CDR2 SNEGSKA (reference sequence). This CDR3 is 17 amino acids long. CDR3: CSARDPSGSPVVYEQYF. The DNA of the CDR3 is TGCAGTGCTAGAGATCCTAGCGGGAGTCCTGTCGTCTACGAGCAGTACTTC.

This clonotype was seen repeatedly, ten times or more. V is TRBV13 and J is TRBJ1-2, with D perhaps matching TRBD1 (6 bases). The CDR3 length is 15 residues. V was cut by 1 base and J by 3 bases, with 12 bases left in between. Germline CDR1 and CDR2: PRHDT and FYEKMQ (reference sequence). CDR3 loop: CASSLAGQMDYGYTF. The DNA of the CDR3 is TGTGCCAGCAGCTTAGCCGGACAGATGGACTATGGCTACACCTTC.

This clonotype showed up just a few times. Being one base from a much bigger clone, this may be a read error. This sequence joins TRBV4-1 and TRBJ2-1; 14 nucleotides match TRBD2. The CDR3 covers 16 residues. Germline CDR1 MGHRA, CDR2 YSYEKL. The CDR3 bases are TGCGCCAACAGCCAGCACGGGACTAGCGGGAGTGATGAGCAGTTCTTC. It is translated as CANSQHGTSGSDEQFF.

This chain joins TRBV3-1 and TRBJ2-3; 13 bases line up with TRBD2. After removal of 0 bases from V and 0 bases from J, the junction contained 12 bases not matched to a gene. The germline V gene has CDR1 LGHDT and CDR2 YNNKEL (reference sequence). The CDR3 is made up of 21 amino acids. DNA of the CDR3: TGTGCCAGCAGCCAAGAAGGACTAGCGGGAGAGGGCCAGGGGAGCACAGATACGCAGTATTTT. Amino acids: CASSQEGLAGEGQGSTDTQYF.

This clonotype was recorded many times. The gene calls are TRBV29-1 and TRBJ2-3; D gene uncertain. The CDR3 spans 14 residues. Germline V gene sequence: CDR1 SQVTM, CDR2 ANQGSEA. The V and J ends lost 6 bases and 0 bases respectively, with 13 bases between them. The CDR3, as DNA: TGCAGCGTGGACGGCAGTGCTAGCACAGATACGCAGTATTTT. It specifies CSVDGSASTDTQYF.

Ten or more counts support this clonotype. CDR3 region: CASSLSGGVSTEAFF. DNA of the CDR3: TGTGCCAGCAGCCTTTCTGGGGGGGTAAGCACTGAAGCTTTCTTT. J is TRBJ1-1 and V is TRBV27, with D possibly being TRBD1 (5 bases). Germline assignment: CDR1 MNHEY and CDR2 SMNVEV (reference sequence). Trimming removed 6 bases at V and 4 bases at J, with 18 bases between. The CDR3 contains 15 residues.

Note on this clonotype: This clone may be a read error of a much larger clone one base away. As the CDR3 is not closed by the conserved phenylalanine or tryptophan, this likely results from a read error. CDR3 in DNA: TGTGCCTGGACTAGAGAAGGCTACGAGCAGTACCTC. Its protein is CAWTREGYEQYL. The gene calls are TRBV30 and TRBJ2-7; D not certain. Between the trimmed V and J ends, which lost 4 bases and 3 bases, there was a span of 10 bases. There are 12 residues in the CDR3. Germline V gene sequence: CDR1 GTSNPN, CDR2 SVGIG (reference sequence).

This clonotype was seen once. At one end the junction does not follow the germline gene, possibly because of a read error. The CDR3 here is CATWTSTHYDQYF. The CDR3, as DNA: TGTGCCACGTGGACTAGCACTCACTACGATCAGTACTTC. The chain uses TRBV6-1 and TRBJ2-7, with 8 bases that match TRBD2. The CDR3 length is 13 residues. Per germline, CDR1 MNHNS and CDR2 SASEGT.

This chain uses TRBV20-1 with TRBJ1-2; 8 bases align to TRBD1. The CDR3 spans 19 residues. V was clipped by 1 base and J by 4 bases; unmatched bases: 20. Germline-derived CDR1 and CDR2 are DFQATT and SNEGSKA (reference sequence). The CDR3 region is CSARGLVGDRWNFTYGYTF. The CDR3 coding sequence is TGCAGTGCTAGAGGGTTAGTAGGGGACAGGTGGAATTTCACCTATGGCTACACCTTC.

V and J are TRBV28 and TRBJ2-3; no clear D. Germline assignment: CDR1 MDHEN and CDR2 SYDVKM. V was trimmed by 1 base and J by 2 bases, leaving 7 bases between them. The CDR3 extends over 14 amino acids. The CDR3: CASSLLGITDTQYF. The DNA for the CDR3 is TGTGCCAGCAGTTTATTGGGGATCACAGATACGCAGTATTTT.

This clonotype was seen a few times. CDR3 loop: CASTGRSTGELFF. The CDR3 DNA reads TGCGCCAGCACGGGTCGTAGCACCGGGGAGCTGTTTTTT. The chain has TRBV5-1 and TRBJ2-2; no clear D gene. Germline CDR1 reads SGHRS; CDR2 reads YFSETQ. V was shortened by 6 bases and J by 4 bases, with 10 bases between the two germline ends. The CDR3 is made up of 13 amino acids.